This entry lists 18 T cell receptor beta chains sequenced from one sample in a study of blood T cells in healthy people across ages. A sample-barcoded 5' primer and a J-beta primer mix were used in a second PCR of about 6 to 11 cycles. TCRdb called the 5' RACE reads again in MiXCR, with one record for every CDR3 protein. The table records 1.5 million to 2 million distinct CDR3 sequences, roughly 52% of them present only once. Sequences were obtained from blood. These receptors originate from a woman in her thirties or forties in good health.

The chain employs TRBV10-3 and TRBJ2-1, with TRBD1 matching over 10 bases. Looked up from germline, CDR1 is ENHRY and CDR2 is SYGVKD. Trimming took 8 bases from V and 1 from J; bases not matched to a gene: 20. CDR3 length: 20 amino acids. CDR3 sequence (DNA): TGTGCCATCCGAAAAGGCCCGGGACAGGGGCCACAAACGTCCTACAATGAGCAGTTCTTC. It specifies CAIRKGPGQGPQTSYNEQFF.

V gene TRBV15 combines with J gene TRBJ2-6; D is possibly TRBD1 (5 bases). This CDR3 is built from 17 residues. The germline V gene encodes CDR1 LNHNV and CDR2 YYDKDF (reference sequence). V was pared by 1 base and J by 4 bases, with 14 bases between. The CDR3 sequence: CATSRGQGLGGANVLTF. DNA of the CDR3: TGTGCCACCAGCAGAGGCCAGGGCTTGGGAGGGGCCAACGTCCTGACTTTC.

The genes are TRBV29-1 and TRBJ2-3, with D perhaps being TRBD1 or TRBD2 (6 bases each). The CDR3 covers 16 residues. In germline, CDR1 is SQVTM, CDR2 ANQGSEA. Trimming pared 7 bases from V and 2 bases from J, leaving 22 bases between. Here the CDR3 reads CSARSPFGGPTDTQYF. As DNA, the CDR3 is TGCAGCGCCCGAAGTCCTTTCGGGGGCCCCACAGATACGCAGTATTTT.

CDR3 residues: CAISESWQGANGYTF. The CDR3 nucleotides read TGTGCCATCAGTGAGTCATGGCAGGGGGCGAATGGCTACACCTTC. V is TRBV10-3 and J is TRBJ1-2; 8 bases map to TRBD1. The CDR3 loop spans 15 amino acids. Germline loops: CDR1 ENHRY, CDR2 SYGVKD. Trimming cost V 0 bases and J 6 bases; bases outside gene matches: 6.

This chain links TRBV7-9 with TRBJ2-5; D perhaps matches TRBD2 (6 bases). Germline CDR1 reads SEHNR; CDR2 reads FQNEAQ (reference sequence). This CDR3 has 14 amino acids. Trimming removed 5 bases at V and 0 bases at J, with 10 bases between. The CDR3 DNA reads as TGTGCCAGCAGCGCAAGACTAGACCAAGAGACCCAGTACTTC. This encodes CASSARLDQETQYF.

This clonotype was observed a few times. The genes are TRBV28 and TRBJ2-1; D may be TRBD1 or TRBD2 (5 bases each). Germline V gene data show CDR1 as MDHEN and CDR2 as SYDVKM. CDR3 length equals 15 residues. Trimming stripped 4 bases from V and 12 bases from J, with 22 bases between. CDR3 in DNA: TGTGCCAGCAGTTGGGGGATGTTTTTGGACCCCGTGCAGTTCTTC. Its protein product is CASSWGMFLDPVQFF.

The table lists this clonotype with a count of one. The rearrangement uses TRBV19 and TRBJ2-3; TRBD2 is a possible D gene (5 bases). V dropped 7 bases and J dropped 3 bases, with 17 bases sitting between them. The length of the CDR3 is 15 residues. Germline V gene lookup returns CDR1 LNHDA and CDR2 SQIVND (reference sequence). CDR3 loop: CASTTISSGTDTQYF. The CDR3 nucleotides are TGTGCCAGTACCACAATTTCCTCGGGGACAGATACGCAGTATTTT.

This chain connects TRBV6-6 to TRBJ2-4; 9 positions match TRBD1. The V gene end was trimmed by 6 bases and the J gene end by 13 bases; junction bases not matched to a gene: 13. The CDR3 contains 14 residues. The germline V gene has CDR1 MNHNY and CDR2 SVGAGI (reference sequence). The CDR3 is CASSPDRGGRLQYF. The DNA for the CDR3 is TGTGCCAGCAGCCCCGACAGGGGGGGTCGGTTGCAGTACTTC.

This clonotype was counted only a few times. This chain joins TRBV4-2 and TRBJ2-7; tentative D call: TRBD2 (6 bases). Trimming took off 1 base at V and 2 bases at J, with 9 bases between the two ends. The germline V gene has CDR1 LGHNA and CDR2 YNFKEQ. The CDR3 runs 14 residues. In nucleotides, the CDR3 is TGTGCCAGCAGCCAAGGCGGGACGCCCTACGAGCAGTACTTC. Protein: CASSQGGTPYEQYF.

V gene TRBV27 combines with J gene TRBJ1-2; no firm D call. V lost 3 bases, J lost 1 base, and 9 bases lay in between. The CDR3 is 14 residues long. Germline V gives CDR1 MNHEY, CDR2 SMNVEV (reference sequence). CDR3 DNA: TGTGCCAGCAGTTTGCATAGAAATAACTATGGCTACACCTTC. Protein: CASSLHRNNYGYTF.

The chain carries TRBV6-5 and TRBJ1-2; D is ambiguous. V lost 4 bases and J lost 7, with 25 bases in between. This CDR3 spans 17 amino acids. Per the germline V gene, CDR1 is MNHEY and CDR2 is SVGAGI. The CDR3 protein is CASSSGDQTQIEGGYTF. The DNA for the CDR3 is TGTGCCAGCAGTTCCGGGGATCAGACTCAGATTGAGGGTGGCTACACCTTC.

The CDR3 is CATSSGTASDTQYF. The CDR3 bases are TGTGCCACCAGCAGCGGGACGGCTTCAGATACGCAGTATTTT. V is TRBV24-1 and J is TRBJ2-3; 7 positions match TRBD2. V lost 7 bases, J lost 4 bases, and 7 bases stayed unmatched. The CDR3 runs to 14 residues. In germline, CDR1 is KGHDR, CDR2 SFDVKD.

In its sample, this clonotype was seen a few times. The chain couples TRBV12-3 or TRBV12-4 to TRBJ2-1; D is ambiguous. The CDR3 length is 12 residues. Between the trimmed V and J ends, which lost 7 bases and 3 bases, there was a span of 7 bases. Written as DNA, the CDR3 is TGTGCCAGCACTCTAGTCTACAATGAGCAGTTCTTC. Amino acids: CASTLVYNEQFF.

This chain joins TRBV5-1 and TRBJ1-1; the D gene is possibly TRBD1 (5 bases). CDR1 is SGHRS and CDR2 is YFSETQ in the germline V gene. With 7 bases removed from V and 2 bases from J, the gap between germline ends came to 18 bases. CDR3 length: 15 residues. CDR3 protein: CASGDMFRGNTEAFF. Here the CDR3 DNA reads TGCGCCAGCGGAGACATGTTTAGGGGAAACACTGAAGCTTTCTTT.

J is TRBJ1-2 and V is TRBV7-2; TRBD1 might be the D (5 bases). The V end lost 4 bases, the J end lost 7 bases, and 19 bases lay between the germline ends. The germline V gene has CDR1 SGHTA and CDR2 FQGNSA. The CDR3 consists of 15 residues. The CDR3 spells CASSSLSGPGGGYTF. CDR3 DNA: TGTGCCAGCAGCTCCCTCTCAGGGCCGGGTGGTGGCTACACCTTC.

The CDR3 DNA follows: TGTGCCAGCAGTGAAGGAGGGAGGTATAATTCACCCCTCCACTTT. It codes for CASSEGGRYNSPLHF. This chain joins TRBV6-1 and TRBJ1-6; D ambiguous. V dropped 1 base and J dropped 4 bases, with 8 bases sitting between them. Per germline, CDR1 MNHNS and CDR2 SASEGT. The CDR3 totals 15 residues.

The rearrangement uses TRBV20-1 and TRBJ1-5; 8 bases agree with TRBD1. Germline V CDR1 and CDR2: DFQATT, SNEGSKA (reference sequence). Trimming at V came to 3 bases and at J to 3 bases, leaving 1 base not matched to a gene. The CDR3 runs to 13 residues. The CDR3 here is CSASRGLNQPQHF. DNA for the CDR3: TGCAGTGCTAGCAGGGGGCTCAATCAGCCCCAGCATTTT.

The table lists this clonotype with a few counts. The rearrangement uses TRBV29-1 and TRBJ2-1; the D is unclear. Germline lookup yields CDR1 SQVTM and CDR2 ANQGSEA. This CDR3 contains 11 residues. V lost 7 bases, J lost 10 bases, and 14 bases lay in between. The CDR3 loop reads CSATISWEQFF. The CDR3 DNA sequence: TGCAGCGCCACCATTTCGTGGGAGCAGTTCTTC.